These T cell receptor beta chains were read from a single sample in a study of blood T cell repertoires in COVID-19. Sequencing was performed with immunoSEQ multiplex PCR; in TCRdb, only in-frame clones are kept and a portion is missing. The table lists over 200,000 clones, approximately 88% of them singletons. Sequencing was performed on PBMCs or T cells enriched from blood (not recorded which). The receptor source for this set is a woman in her twenties or thirties who had been exposed to COVID-19. Both conserved end residues are part of each CDR3. Fields, in order: clone size, D gene, J gene, V gene, CDR3 DNA, CDR3 protein. D genes are given only for firm matches. Size tells how often a clone was seen (once, few, many) or the class of an expanded clone, and some rows leave it out.

>-|TRBD1|TRBJ1-4|TRBV14
TGTGCCAGCAGCCAAGCACTCCGGGACAGGGGTGAAAAACTGTTTTTT
CASSQALRDRGEKLFF
>-|-|TRBJ2-6|TRBV27
TGTGCCAGCACCCTCTCTGGGGCCAACGTCCTGACTTTC
CASTLSGANVLTF
>-|-|TRBJ1-5|TRBV27
TGTGCCAGCAGAAGCTTGATGAATGGCAATCAGCCCCAGCATTTT
CASRSLMNGNQPQHF
>-|-|TRBJ2-3|TRBV5-6
TGTGCCAGCAGCTTGTTCCGACAAGCAGACACAGATACGCAGTATTTT
CASSLFRQADTDTQYF
>once|-|TRBJ2-7|TRBV18
TGTGCCAGCTCACCACCGATTCAGAGGGAGCAGTACTTC
CASSPPIQREQYF
>-|TRBD2|TRBJ2-7|TRBV2
TGTGCCAGCAGCGTAGCGGGAGAATTTGCCTACGAGCAGTACTTC
CASSVAGEFAYEQYF
>-|-|TRBJ1-1|TRBV25-1
TGTGCCAGCAGGAAGGCGGGAGGGCAAACTGAAGCTTTCTTT
CASRKAGGQTEAFF
>-|TRBD2|TRBJ2-5|TRBV11-2
TGTGCCAGCAGCTTAGTTAGGGCTAGCGGGCGAGAGACCCAGTACTTC
CASSLVRASGRETQYF
>-|TRBD1|TRBJ2-1|TRBV19
TGTGCCAGTAGTACACCCACGACAGGGTCCCACAATGAGCAGTTCTTC
CASSTPTTGSHNEQFF
>-|TRBD1|TRBJ1-1|TRBV9
TGTGCCAGCAGCCCCCGGACAGGGATGAACACTGAAGCTTTCTTT
CASSPRTGMNTEAFF
>-|TRBD2|TRBJ2-1|TRBV4-2
TGTGCCAGCAGCCAAAGGGGTAGCGGGAGGTTGGATGAGCAGTTCTTC
CASSQRGSGRLDEQFF
>-|-|TRBJ1-6|TRBV24-1
TGTGCCACCAGGGGCGAAACAGGATTCAATAATTCACCCCTCCACTTT
CATRGETGFNNSPLHF
>-|TRBD2|TRBJ2-7|TRBV2
TGTGCCAGCAGTGGACTAGCGCAGTACGAGCAGTACTTC
CASSGLAQYEQYF
>-|TRBD2|TRBJ2-2|TRBV19
TGTGCCAGTAGTATTGTTAGCGGGAGGGTGACCGGGGAGCTGTTTTTT
CASSIVSGRVTGELFF
>-|-|TRBJ2-5|TRBV9
TGTGCCAGCAGCTCCTCGACAGGTAGTAAAGAGACCCAGTACTTC
CASSSSTGSKETQYF
>-|TRBD2|TRBJ2-1|TRBV10-3
TGTGCCATCAGTGCTAAACCAGCGGGAGCAACCTACAATGAGCAGTTCTTC
CAISAKPAGATYNEQFF
>few|-|TRBJ1-1|TRBV11-1
TGTGCCAGCAGCTTAGAGGGGTTAAGTGACACTGAAGCTTTCTTT
CASSLEGLSDTEAFF
>-|-|TRBJ1-4|TRBV28
TGTGCCAGCAGTTTCCAGGGGAGAGGGGAAAAACTGTTTTTT
CASSFQGRGEKLFF
>-|-|TRBJ2-1|TRBV19
TGTGCCAGTACTACAGGCTACAATGAGCAGTTCTTC
CASTTGYNEQFF
>-|-|TRBJ2-7|TRBV4-1
TGCGCCAGCAGACAGGGCTACGAGCAGTACTTC
CASRQGYEQYF
>-|TRBD2|TRBJ2-7|TRBV5-8
TGTGCCAGCAGCTTGGAACTAGCGGCCTCCTACGAGCAGTACTTC
CASSLELAASYEQYF
>-|-|TRBJ2-1|TRBV29-1
TGCAGCGTTGTCTTGCGGACCTACAATGAGCAGTTCTTC
CSVVLRTYNEQFF
>once|TRBD2|TRBJ2-7|TRBV5-1
TGCGCCAGCAGCTCCGGGACTAGCGGTACCTACGAGCAGTACTTC
CASSSGTSGTYEQYF
>-|TRBD1|TRBJ2-1|TRBV19
TGTGCCAGTAAGAAGGGGGCCGTCAACAATGAGCAGTTCTTC
CASKKGAVNNEQFF
>-|TRBD2|TRBJ2-1|TRBV14
TGTGCCAGCAGCCTTCGGACAAGACTAGCGGTAGCCTACAATGAGCAGTTCTTC
CASSLRTRLAVAYNEQFF
>-|TRBD1|TRBJ1-5|TRBV6-5
TGTGCCAGCGGATTCGGACAGGGAGTTTTTCAGCCCCAGCATTTT
CASGFGQGVFQPQHF
>-|TRBD1|TRBJ2-7|TRBV27
TGTGCCAGCAGGCCGGGACAGGTATCCTACGAGCAGTACTTC
CASRPGQVSYEQYF
>-|TRBD2|TRBJ2-7|TRBV13
TGTGCCAGCAGCTTTGAGGGACTAGCGGGATTACTAGCCTACGAGCAGTACTTC
CASSFEGLAGLLAYEQYF
>-|-|TRBJ2-1|TRBV5-4
TGTGCCAGCAGCTTGGACAGGGACAATGAGCAGTTCTTC
CASSLDRDNEQFF
>-|-|TRBJ1-2|TRBV7-9
TGTGCCAGCAGTCGGGCCGGGGGGCCCTACACCTTC
CASSRAGGPYTF
>-|-|TRBJ2-7|TRBV3-1/TRBV3-2
TGTGCCAGCAGCCAAGAGCAGAGGAGCTCCTACGAGCAGTACTTC
CASSQEQRSSYEQYF
>once|-|TRBJ2-1|TRBV9
TGTGCCAGCAGCCCCGGAGGCGTAGCCGCCTACAATGAGCAGTTCTTC
CASSPGGVAAYNEQFF
>once|TRBD2|TRBJ2-7|TRBV15
TGTGCCACCAGCACCCGGACTAGCGGGAGCTTTTACGAGCAGTACTTC
CATSTRTSGSFYEQYF
>-|TRBD1|TRBJ1-5|TRBV2
TGTGCCAGCAGTGTCTCGAGGGGGCCTGAGGGGCATTTT
CASSVSRGPEGHF
>-|TRBD1|TRBJ2-2|TRBV15
TGTGCCACCAGCATAGACAGGGGGGAATTCACCGGGGAGCTGTTTTTT
CATSIDRGEFTGELFF
>-|TRBD2|TRBJ2-7|TRBV5-6
TGTGCCAGCAGCTTGTCTAGCGGGACGGGTGAGCAGTACTTC
CASSLSSGTGEQYF
>-|TRBD2|TRBJ2-2|TRBV5-1
TGCGCCAGCAGCTGGGCTGTAGCGGGAGCTGGCGGGGAGCTGTTTTTT
CASSWAVAGAGGELFF
>-|-|TRBJ2-2|TRBV7-2
TGTGCCAGCAGCTTACCGCCAGGGATCGTGGGCGGGGAGCTGTTTTTT
CASSLPPGIVGGELFF
>-|-|TRBJ2-7|TRBV21-1
TGTGCCAGCAGCAAAAGGACAGGGGGTATATACGAGCAGTACTTC
CASSKRTGGIYEQYF
>-|TRBD1|TRBJ1-1|TRBV30
TGTGCCTGGAGTGCAAAGGGGGCAACGGGTACTGAAGCTTTCTTT
CAWSAKGATGTEAFF
>-|TRBD1|TRBJ1-4|TRBV2
TGTGCCAGCAGTGGTCTAAACAGGGGTGAAAAACTGTTTTTT
CASSGLNRGEKLFF